This TCR beta chain stems from a study of response to subunit inactivated influenza vaccine. The study, taken as a whole, reports: Authors suggested each seasonal flu vaccination may recruit only limited numbers of new T cells.

In TCRdb, the RT-PCR reads were re-called with MiXCR into one record per CDR3 protein. The sample holds about half a million distinct CDR3 sequences, approximately 24% seen once. As regards this clonotype: Its specificity is unknown.

V lost 1 base, J lost 3 bases, and 5 bases stayed unmatched. CDR3 size: 16 residues. The germline gives CDR1 SGHTA, CDR2 FQGNSA. V and J are TRBV7-2 and TRBJ2-7; 11 bases line up with TRBD2. Specimen: CD4+ T cells sorted from PBMCs, collected more than 4 days after vaccination. The clonotype comes from a man aged 45-60 years who received an inactivated influenza vaccine. CDR3 protein: CASSLVGLAGRYEQYF. The CDR3 DNA reads as TGTGCCAGCAGCTTAGTCGGACTAGCGGGCCGCTACGAGCAGTACTTC. Based on the CDR3 plus reference TRBV7-2 and TRBJ2-7, the full variable domain is GAGVSQSPSNKVTEKGKDVELRCDPISGHTALYWYRQSLGQGLEFLIYFQGNSAPDKSGLPSDRFSAERTGGSVSTLTIQRTQQEDSAVYLCASSLVGLAGRYEQYFGPGTRLTVT.